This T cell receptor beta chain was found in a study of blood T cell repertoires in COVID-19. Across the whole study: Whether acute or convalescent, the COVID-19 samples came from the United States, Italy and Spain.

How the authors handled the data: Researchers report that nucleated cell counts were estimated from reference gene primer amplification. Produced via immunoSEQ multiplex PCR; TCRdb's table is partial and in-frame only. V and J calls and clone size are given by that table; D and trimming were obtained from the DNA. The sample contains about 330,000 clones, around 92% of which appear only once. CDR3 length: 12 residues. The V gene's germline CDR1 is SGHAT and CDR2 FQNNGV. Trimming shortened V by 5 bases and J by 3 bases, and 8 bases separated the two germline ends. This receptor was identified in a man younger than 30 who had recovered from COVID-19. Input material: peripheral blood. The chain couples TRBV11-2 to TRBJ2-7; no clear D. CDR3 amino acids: CASSLQLYEQYF. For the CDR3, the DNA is TGTGCCAGCAGCCTTCAACTCTACGAGCAGTACTTC.